Here is one T cell receptor (beta chain) with its context. What it recognizes is unknown. Clones were sequenced by immunoSEQ multiplex PCR, and TCRdb holds only the in-frame ones, with some missing. The sample includes over 100,000 clones, 80% to 90% of them seen just once. V gave up 1 base and J gave up 0 bases, with 12 bases separating them. The CDR3 has 17 residues. Germline values: CDR1 LGHNA, CDR2 YNFKEQ. The sample belongs to a study of OX40 agonist ivuxolimab in advanced cancers. Overall study: While on treatment, patients had intravenous ivuxolimab at 0.01 to 10 mg/kg every 2 weeks. People who had prior anti-PD-1, anti-PD-L1 or anti-CTLA-4 therapy could take part, and 40% had some.

Study results and limitations: More expanded clones were seen, on average, in CD8+ T cells than in CD4+. Both CD4+ and CD8+ T cell populations in blood had undergone clonal expansion by week 6 at 0.1 to 3.0 mg/kg.

J is TRBJ2-2 and V is TRBV4-2; D uncertain. The sequence was obtained from an adult with an advanced solid tumor such as melanoma, head and neck, liver or kidney cancer. The sequencing used CD4+ or CD8+ T cells sorted from blood, collected in a trial of the OX40 agonist ivuxolimab. CDR3 nucleotide sequence: TGTGCCAGCAGCCAAGCCTCGTTTGCGGCGAACACCGGGGAGCTGTTTTTT. This codes for CASSQASFAANTGELFF.